This TCR beta chain derives from a study of shared clonotypes between healthy human individuals. Looking at the study overall: There were three CD4 naive, three CD4 memory, two CD8 naive and one CD8 memory plates per donor.

Clones were sequenced by immunoSEQ multiplex PCR, and TCRdb holds only the in-frame ones, with some missing. The table lists about 2.4 million clones, roughly 93% of them singletons. A remark on this clone: The antigen remains undetermined.

Germline V gives CDR1 MNHNS, CDR2 SASEGT. CDR3 length: 13 residues. V lost 6 bases and J 2 bases, leaving 10 bases between the germline ends. Subsets obtained from CD4+ cells comprised CD45RA+ naive and CD45RA-negative memory cells. Study observations and caveats: Clonotype sharing across donors was expected to vary with sequencing depth. Non-shared clonotypes displayed generation probabilities falling below those of clonotypes present in all four donors.

The chain carries TRBV6-1 and TRBJ1-2, with a possible D match to TRBD1 (5 bases). This clonotype originated in a man in his late teens or twenties in good health. Some clones in this sample may be carry-over from other donors' samples. Sequenced: naive CD4+ T cells from PBMCs. Subset in this sample: CD45RA+ positively selected. CDR3 residues: CASRETDNYGYTF. In nucleotides, the CDR3 is TGTGCCAGCAGAGAGACAGACAACTATGGCTACACCTTC.